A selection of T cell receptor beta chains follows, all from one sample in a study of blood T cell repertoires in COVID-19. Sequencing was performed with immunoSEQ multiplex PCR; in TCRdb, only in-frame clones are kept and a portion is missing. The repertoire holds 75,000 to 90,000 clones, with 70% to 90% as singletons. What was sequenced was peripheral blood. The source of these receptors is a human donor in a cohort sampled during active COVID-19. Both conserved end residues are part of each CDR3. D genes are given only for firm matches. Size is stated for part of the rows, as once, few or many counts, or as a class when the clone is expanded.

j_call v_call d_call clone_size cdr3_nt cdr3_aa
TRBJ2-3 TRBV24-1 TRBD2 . TGTGCCACCAGTAAGTCTAGCGGGGTTTTAGATACGCAGTATTTT CATSKSSGVLDTQYF
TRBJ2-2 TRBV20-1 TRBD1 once TGCAGTGCTAGTATTTATGGGGCAGGGGGTACCGGGGAGCTGTTTTTT CSASIYGAGGTGELFF
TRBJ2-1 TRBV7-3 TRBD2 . TGTGCCAGCAGCAATTCCCTAAAGACTAGCGGGATGTTCTTC CASSNSLKTSGMFF
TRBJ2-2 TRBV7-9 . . TGTGCCAGCAGCTTGCACAGGGAGACCGGGGAGCTGTTTTTT CASSLHRETGELFF
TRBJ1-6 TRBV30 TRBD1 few TGTGCCTGGTCGACAGGGATCAATTCACCCCTCCACTTT CAWSTGINSPLHF
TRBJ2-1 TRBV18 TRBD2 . TGTGCCAGCTCACCAACTAGCGGGGACTACAATGAGCAGTTCTTC CASSPTSGDYNEQFF
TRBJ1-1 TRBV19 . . TGTGCCAGCCTCGCCGGACAGAACACTGAAGCTTTCTTT CASLAGQNTEAFF
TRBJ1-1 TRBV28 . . TGTGCCAGCATGGTTTCGTCCCGGCGGACTGAAGCTTTCTTT CASMVSSRRTEAFF
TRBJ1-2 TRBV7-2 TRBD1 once TGTGCCAGCAGCCCCGGGACAGCCTATGGCTACACCTTC CASSPGTAYGYTF
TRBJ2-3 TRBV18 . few TGTGCCAGCTCACCGGTAGCGACTAGCACAGATACGCAGTATTTT CASSPVATSTDTQYF
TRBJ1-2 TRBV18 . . TGTGCCAGCTCACGGGGGGAGAATGGCTACACCTTC CASSRGENGYTF
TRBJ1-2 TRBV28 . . TGTGCCACCACAGATCAGGGGGGCTACACCTTC CATTDQGGYTF
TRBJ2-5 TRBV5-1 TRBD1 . TGCGCCAGCAGCATAGGACAGGGGGGAACGCTAACAAGAGCGGCCCAGTACTTC CASSIGQGGTLTRAAQYF
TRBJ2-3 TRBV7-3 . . TGTGCCAGCAGCTTAGGTGTAGCAGATACGCAGTATTTT CASSLGVADTQYF
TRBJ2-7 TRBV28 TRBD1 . TGTGCCAGCTTCGACAGGGCGAAGGGGGAGCAGTACTTC CASFDRAKGEQYF
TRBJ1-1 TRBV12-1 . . TGTGCCAGCAGCCCAAGCAGCTTACGGGGAAACACTGAAGCTTTCTTT CASSPSSLRGNTEAFF
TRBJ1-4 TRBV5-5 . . TGTGCCAGCACCAAGACAGCGCTTTCGGGTGAAAAACTGTTTTTT CASTKTALSGEKLFF
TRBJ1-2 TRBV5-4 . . TGTGCCAGCAGCTTGGCCGAGGCCACTTTTGCGGGCTACACCTTC CASSLAEATFAGYTF
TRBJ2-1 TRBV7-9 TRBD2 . TGTGCCAGCAGCCCACGAGCTAGCGGGGGAGATTCCTACAATGAGCAGTTCTTC CASSPRASGGDSYNEQFF
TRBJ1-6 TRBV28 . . TGTGCCACCAGTCCGTATAATTCACCCCTCCACTTT CATSPYNSPLHF
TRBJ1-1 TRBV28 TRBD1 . TGTGCCAGCAGTGGGACAGGGCTCAACACTGAAGCTTTCTTT CASSGTGLNTEAFF
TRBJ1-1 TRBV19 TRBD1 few TGTGCCAGTAGTACGTACCTTCGTCCCGGGACAGGGGCGATGAACACTGAAGCTTTCTTT CASSTYLRPGTGAMNTEAFF
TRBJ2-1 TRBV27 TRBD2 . TGTGCCAGCACCCTGTCTAGCGGGGGTTACAATGAGCAGTTCTTC CASTLSSGGYNEQFF